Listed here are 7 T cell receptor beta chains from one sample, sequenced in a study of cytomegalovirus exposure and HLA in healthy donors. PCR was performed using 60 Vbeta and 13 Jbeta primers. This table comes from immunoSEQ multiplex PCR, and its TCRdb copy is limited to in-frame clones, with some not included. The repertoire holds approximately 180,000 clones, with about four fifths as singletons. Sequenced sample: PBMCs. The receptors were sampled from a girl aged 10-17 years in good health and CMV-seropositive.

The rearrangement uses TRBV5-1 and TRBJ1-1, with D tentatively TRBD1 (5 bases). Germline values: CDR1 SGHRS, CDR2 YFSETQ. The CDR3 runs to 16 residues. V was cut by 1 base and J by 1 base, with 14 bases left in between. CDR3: CASSLLWGGTNTEAFF. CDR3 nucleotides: TGCGCCAGCAGCTTGTTATGGGGGGGTACGAACACTGAAGCTTTCTTT.

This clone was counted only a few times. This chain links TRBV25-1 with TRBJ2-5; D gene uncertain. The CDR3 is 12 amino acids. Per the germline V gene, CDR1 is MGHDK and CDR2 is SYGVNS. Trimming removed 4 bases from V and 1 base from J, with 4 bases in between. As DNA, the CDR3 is TGTGCCAGCAGTGCTCGCCAAGAGACCCAGTACTTC. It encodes CASSARQETQYF.

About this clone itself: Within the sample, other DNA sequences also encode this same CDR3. This chain's CDR3 is CASSLTGLGNTIYF. The DNA of the CDR3 is TGTGCCAGCAGTTTAACAGGGTTAGGAAACACCATATATTTT. V is TRBV27 and J is TRBJ1-3; a weak D match, TRBD1 (6 bases). Germline CDR1 is MNHEY and CDR2 is SMNVEV (reference sequence). Trimming took off 2 bases at V and 4 bases at J, with 9 bases between the two ends. The CDR3 sequence is 14 residues long.

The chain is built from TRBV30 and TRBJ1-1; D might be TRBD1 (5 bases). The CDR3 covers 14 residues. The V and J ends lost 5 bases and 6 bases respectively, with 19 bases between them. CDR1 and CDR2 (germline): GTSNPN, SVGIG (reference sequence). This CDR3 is CAWEKKPGYPEAFF. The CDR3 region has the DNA TGTGCCTGGGAAAAGAAACCAGGGTACCCTGAAGCTTTCTTT.

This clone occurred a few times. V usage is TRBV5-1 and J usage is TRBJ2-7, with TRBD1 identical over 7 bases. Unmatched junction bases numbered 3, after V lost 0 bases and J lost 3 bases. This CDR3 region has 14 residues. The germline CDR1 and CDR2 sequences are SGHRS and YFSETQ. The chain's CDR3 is CASSLGTGLYEQYF. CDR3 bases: TGCGCCAGCAGCTTGGGGACAGGCCTCTACGAGCAGTACTTC.

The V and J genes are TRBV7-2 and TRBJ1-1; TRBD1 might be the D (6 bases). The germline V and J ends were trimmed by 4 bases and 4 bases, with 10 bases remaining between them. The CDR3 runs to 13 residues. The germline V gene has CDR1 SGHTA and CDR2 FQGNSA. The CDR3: CASSSYRVTEAFF. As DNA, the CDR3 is TGTGCCAGCAGCTCCTACAGGGTCACTGAAGCTTTCTTT.

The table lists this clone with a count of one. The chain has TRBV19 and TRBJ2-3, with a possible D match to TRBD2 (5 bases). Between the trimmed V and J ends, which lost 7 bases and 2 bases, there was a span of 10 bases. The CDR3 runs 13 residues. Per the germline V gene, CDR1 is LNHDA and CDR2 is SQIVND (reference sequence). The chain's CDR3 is CASTDLPTDTQYF. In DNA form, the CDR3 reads TGTGCCAGTACGGACTTACCCACAGATACGCAGTATTTT.